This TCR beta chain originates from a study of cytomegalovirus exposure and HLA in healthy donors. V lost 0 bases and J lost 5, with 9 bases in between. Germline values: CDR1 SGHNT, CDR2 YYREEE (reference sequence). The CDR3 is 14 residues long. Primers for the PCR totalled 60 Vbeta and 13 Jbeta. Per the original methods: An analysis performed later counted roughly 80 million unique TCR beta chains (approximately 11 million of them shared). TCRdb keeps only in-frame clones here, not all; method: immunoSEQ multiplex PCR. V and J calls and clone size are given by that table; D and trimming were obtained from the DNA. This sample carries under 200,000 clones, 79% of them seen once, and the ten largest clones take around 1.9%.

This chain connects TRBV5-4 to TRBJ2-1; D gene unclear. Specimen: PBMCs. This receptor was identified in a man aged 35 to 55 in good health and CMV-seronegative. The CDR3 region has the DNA TGTGCCAGCAGCTTGGAGTTACAGAACAATGAGCAGTTCTTC. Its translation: CASSLELQNNEQFF.